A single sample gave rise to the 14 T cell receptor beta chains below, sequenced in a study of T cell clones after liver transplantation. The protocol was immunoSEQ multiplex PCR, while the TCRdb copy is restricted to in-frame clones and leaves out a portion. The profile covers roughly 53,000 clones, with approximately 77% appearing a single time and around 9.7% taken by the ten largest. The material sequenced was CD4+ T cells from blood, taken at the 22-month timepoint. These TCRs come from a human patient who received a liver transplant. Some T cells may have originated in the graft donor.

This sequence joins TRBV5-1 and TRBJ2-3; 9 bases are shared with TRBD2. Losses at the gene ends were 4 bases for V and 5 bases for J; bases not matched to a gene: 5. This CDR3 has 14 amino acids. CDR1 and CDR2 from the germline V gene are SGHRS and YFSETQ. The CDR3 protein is CASSQRGAQDTQYF. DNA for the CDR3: TGCGCCAGCAGCCAGCGGGGGGCTCAAGATACGCAGTATTTT.

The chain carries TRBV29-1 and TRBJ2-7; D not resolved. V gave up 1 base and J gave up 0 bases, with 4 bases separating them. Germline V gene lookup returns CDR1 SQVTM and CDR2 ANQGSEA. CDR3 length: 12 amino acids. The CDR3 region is CSVEGSSYEQYF. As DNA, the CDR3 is TGCAGCGTTGAAGGTAGCTCCTACGAGCAGTACTTC.

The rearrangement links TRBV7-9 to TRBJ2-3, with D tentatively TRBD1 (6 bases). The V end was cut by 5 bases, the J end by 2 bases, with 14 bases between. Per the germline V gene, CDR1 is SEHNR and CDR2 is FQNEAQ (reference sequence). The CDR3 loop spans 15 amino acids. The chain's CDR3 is CASSPMTGSTDTQYF. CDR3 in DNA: TGTGCCAGCAGCCCTATGACAGGATCCACAGATACGCAGTATTTT.

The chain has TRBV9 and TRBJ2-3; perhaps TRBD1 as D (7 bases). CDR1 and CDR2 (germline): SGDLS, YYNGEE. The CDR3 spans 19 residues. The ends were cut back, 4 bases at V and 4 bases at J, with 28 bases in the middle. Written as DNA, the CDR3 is TGTGCCAGCAGCCCCCCAAGGGCCAGGGGGGCCGGGGAACCAGATACGCAGTATTTT. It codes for CASSPPRARGAGEPDTQYF.

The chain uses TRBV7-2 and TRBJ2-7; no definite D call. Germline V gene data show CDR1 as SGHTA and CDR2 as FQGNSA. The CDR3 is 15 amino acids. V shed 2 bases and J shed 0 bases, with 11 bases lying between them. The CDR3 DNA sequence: TGTGCCAGCAGCTTATCTCTTGGAAACTCCTACGAGCAGTACTTC. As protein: CASSLSLGNSYEQYF.

CDR3 in DNA: TGTGCCAGCAGTTACGGAGGGGAGGAGACCCAGTACTTC. It is translated as CASSYGGEETQYF. This chain joins TRBV6-6 and TRBJ2-5; perhaps TRBD2 as D (6 bases). The CDR3 totals 13 residues. V was cut by 2 bases and J by 5 bases, with 9 bases left in between. Germline CDR1 is MNHNY and CDR2 is SVGAGI (reference sequence).

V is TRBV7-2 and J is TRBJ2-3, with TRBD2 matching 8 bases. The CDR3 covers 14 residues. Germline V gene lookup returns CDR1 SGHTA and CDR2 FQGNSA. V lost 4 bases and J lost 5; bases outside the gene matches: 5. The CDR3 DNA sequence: TGTGCCAGCAGCTCCGGGGGGGCGGGAGATACGCAGTATTTT. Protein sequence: CASSSGGAGDTQYF.

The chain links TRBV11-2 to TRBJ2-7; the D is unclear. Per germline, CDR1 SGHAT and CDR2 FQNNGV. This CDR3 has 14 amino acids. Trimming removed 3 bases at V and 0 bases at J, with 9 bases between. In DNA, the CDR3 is TGTGCCAGCAGCTTTAAGACGGACTCCTACGAGCAGTACTTC. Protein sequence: CASSFKTDSYEQYF. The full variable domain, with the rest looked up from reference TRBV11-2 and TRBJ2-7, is EAGVAQSPRYKIIEKRQSVAFWCNPISGHATLYWYQQILGQGPKLLIQFQNNGVVDDSQLPKDRFSAERLKGVDSTLKIQPAKLEDSAVYLCASSFKTDSYEQYFGPGTRLTVT.

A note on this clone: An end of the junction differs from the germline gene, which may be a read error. The DNA of the CDR3 is TGTGCTAGCAGCCCCGCGACGGGGGGATCCTACAATGAGCAGTTCTTC. It specifies CASSPATGGSYNEQFF. The rearrangement joins TRBV7-7 to TRBJ2-1; TRBD2 matches at 7 bases. The V gene's germline CDR1 is SSHAT and CDR2 FNYEAQ (reference sequence). The CDR3 runs to 16 residues.

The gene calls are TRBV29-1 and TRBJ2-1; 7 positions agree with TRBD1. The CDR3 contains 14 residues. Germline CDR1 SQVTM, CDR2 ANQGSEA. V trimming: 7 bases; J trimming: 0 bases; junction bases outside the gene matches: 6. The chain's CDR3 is CSGSGQSSYNEQFF. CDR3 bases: TGCAGCGGCTCGGGACAGAGCTCCTACAATGAGCAGTTCTTC.

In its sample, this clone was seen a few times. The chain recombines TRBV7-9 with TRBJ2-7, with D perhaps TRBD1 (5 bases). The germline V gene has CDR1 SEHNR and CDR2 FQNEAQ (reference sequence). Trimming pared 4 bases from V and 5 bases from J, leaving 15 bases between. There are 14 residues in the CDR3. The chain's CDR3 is CASSSVRGIHEQYF. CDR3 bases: TGTGCCAGCAGCTCAGTTAGGGGTATCCACGAGCAGTACTTC.

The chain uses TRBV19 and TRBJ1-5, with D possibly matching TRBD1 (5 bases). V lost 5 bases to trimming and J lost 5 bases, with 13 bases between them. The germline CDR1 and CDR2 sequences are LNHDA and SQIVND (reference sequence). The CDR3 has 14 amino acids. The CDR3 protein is CASSPRGGDQPQHF. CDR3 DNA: TGTGCCAGTAGTCCCCGGGGGGGAGATCAGCCCCAGCATTTT.

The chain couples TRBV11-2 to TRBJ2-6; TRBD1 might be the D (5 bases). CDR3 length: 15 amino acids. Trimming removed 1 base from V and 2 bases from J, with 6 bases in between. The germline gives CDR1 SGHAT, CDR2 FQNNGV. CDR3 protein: CASSLVRAGANVLTF. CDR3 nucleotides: TGTGCCAGCAGCTTAGTCAGGGCTGGGGCCAACGTCCTGACTTTC.

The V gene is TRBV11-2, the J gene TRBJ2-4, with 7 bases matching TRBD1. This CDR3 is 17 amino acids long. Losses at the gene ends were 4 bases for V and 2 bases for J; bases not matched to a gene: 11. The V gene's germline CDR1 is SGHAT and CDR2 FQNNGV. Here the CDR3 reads CASSSLRQGRPKNIQYF. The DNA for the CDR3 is TGTGCCAGCAGCTCCCTACGACAGGGACGTCCCAAAAACATTCAGTACTTC.